These 15 T cell receptor beta chains share one sample of origin, sequenced in a study of blood T cell repertoires in COVID-19. Sequenced by immunoSEQ multiplex PCR; TCRdb stores in-frame clones only, minus some. The table lists fewer than 350,000 clones, around four fifths of them singletons. The sample taken for sequencing was peripheral blood. The source is a woman aged 50 to 65 with active or convalescent COVID-19.

The rearrangement links TRBV10-3 to TRBJ1-2; 10 bases fit TRBD1. The CDR3 extends over 17 amino acids. Germline V gives CDR1 ENHRY, CDR2 SYGVKD. V dropped 3 bases and J dropped 3; count of bases not matched to a gene: 10. CDR3 sequence reads: CAISDLTRTGGDYGYTF. For the CDR3, the DNA is TGTGCCATCAGTGATTTAACCCGGACAGGGGGGGACTATGGCTACACCTTC.

The rearrangement joins TRBV6-5 to TRBJ1-2; 7 positions match TRBD1. Germline CDR1 reads MNHEY; CDR2 reads SVGAGI. The CDR3 totals 14 residues. V shed 6 bases, J shed 2 bases, and the junction held 6 bases outside the gene matches. CDR3 residues: CASRSDRANYGYTF. The CDR3 coding sequence is TGTGCCAGCAGATCCGACAGGGCGAACTATGGCTACACCTTC.

CDR3 residues: CAISESKNLGGAFF. The DNA of the CDR3 is TGTGCCATCAGTGAGTCAAAAAACTTGGGGGGGGCTTTCTTT. The chain carries TRBV10-3 and TRBJ1-1; a possible D gene is TRBD1 (5 bases). The CDR3 sequence is 14 residues long. Germline V gene sequence: CDR1 ENHRY, CDR2 SYGVKD. V dropped 0 bases and J dropped 11 bases, with 16 bases sitting between them.

The V and J genes are TRBV20-1 and TRBJ1-5, with D possibly being TRBD1 (6 bases). Germline lookup yields CDR1 DFQATT and CDR2 SNEGSKA (reference sequence). The V end lost 6 bases, the J end lost 1 base, and 13 bases lay between the germline ends. CDR3 size: 14 residues. CDR3: CSASTGSSNQPQHF. CDR3 coding DNA: TGCAGTGCCAGTACAGGGTCCAGCAATCAGCCCCAGCATTTT.

J is TRBJ2-1 and V is TRBV28; TRBD2 aligns across 8 bases. From germline, CDR1 is MDHEN and CDR2 SYDVKM. The CDR3 covers 16 residues. V gave up 4 bases and J gave up 5 bases; unmatched junction bases: 10. CDR3 sequence: CASSSPREAHHNEQFF. CDR3 DNA sequence: TGTGCCAGCAGTTCTCCGCGGGAGGCCCACCACAATGAGCAGTTCTTC.

A remark on this clone: The same CDR3 also results from other DNA sequences found in this sample. V usage is TRBV11-2 and J usage is TRBJ2-7; TRBD1 aligns across 7 bases. Trimming removed 6 bases from V and 2 bases from J; junction bases left unmatched: 7. Germline V gene lookup returns CDR1 SGHAT and CDR2 FQNNGV. This CDR3 region has 14 residues. CDR3 amino acids: CASRGRDSPYEQYF. CDR3 coding DNA: TGTGCCAGCAGGGGCCGGGACAGTCCCTACGAGCAGTACTTC.

The genes are TRBV7-9 and TRBJ2-2; D remains unclear. The V gene's germline CDR1 is SEHNR and CDR2 FQNEAQ (reference sequence). V gave up 2 bases and J gave up 3 bases, with 7 bases separating them. This CDR3 is built from 14 residues. CDR3 DNA: TGTGCCAGCAGCTTACCGGGTCACACCGGGGAGCTGTTTTTT. Protein: CASSLPGHTGELFF.

V gene TRBV29-1 combines with J gene TRBJ2-1; 7 bases are shared with TRBD1. Per germline, CDR1 SQVTM and CDR2 ANQGSEA. V trimming: 5 bases; J trimming: 2 bases; junction bases outside the gene matches: 9. The CDR3 runs 15 residues. The DNA for the CDR3 is TGCAGCGTTTCACCGCGCCAGGGGGCCTACAATGAGCAGTTCTTC. Its protein product is CSVSPRQGAYNEQFF.

Written as DNA, the CDR3 is TGTGCCAGTAGTATTTTGGCAGGGAAAGGGTTTGGGACTGAAGCTTTCTTT. As protein: CASSILAGKGFGTEAFF. The J gene is TRBJ1-1, the V gene TRBV19; TRBD1 is a possible D gene (5 bases). V lost 3 bases to trimming and J lost 5 bases, with 22 bases between them. CDR1 LNHDA and CDR2 SQIVND come from the germline V gene (reference sequence). There are 17 residues in the CDR3.

The rearrangement joins TRBV7-9 to TRBJ2-6, with a weak D call TRBD1 (6 bases). CDR3 length equals 19 residues. V dropped 5 bases and J dropped 3 bases, with 23 bases sitting between them. Germline CDR1 and CDR2: SEHNR and FQNEAQ (reference sequence). DNA for the CDR3: TGTGCCAGCAGCCCCGCGAACCTTAAACAGGGTCGTGGGGCCAACGTCCTGACTTTC. As protein: CASSPANLKQGRGANVLTF.

The V call is TRBV7-2, the J call TRBJ1-2, with 7 bases fitting TRBD1. Unmatched junction bases numbered 12, after V lost 2 bases and J lost 12 bases. CDR3 length: 14 residues. CDR1 and CDR2 (germline): SGHTA, FQGNSA. The DNA for the CDR3 is TGTGCCAGCAGCTTAATCGGTGGGACAGCCCAGAACACCTTC. It encodes CASSLIGGTAQNTF.

V gene TRBV4-1 combines with J gene TRBJ1-2; 9 bases align to TRBD1. The germline CDR1 and CDR2 sequences are MGHRA and YSYEKL. Trimming at V came to 4 bases and at J to 2 bases, leaving 2 bases not matched to a gene. There are 14 residues in the CDR3. This CDR3 is CASSPGQGNYGYTF. The CDR3 DNA is TGCGCCAGCAGCCCCGGACAGGGGAACTATGGCTACACCTTC.

The chain couples TRBV4-2 to TRBJ2-1; 7 nucleotides line up with TRBD2. After removal of 0 bases from V and 7 bases from J, the junction contained 9 bases not matched to a gene. There are 16 residues in the CDR3. Germline lookup yields CDR1 LGHNA and CDR2 YNFKEQ. In DNA, the CDR3 is TGTGCCAGCAGCCAAGAAACGGGGGGAGGGCGGAATGAGCAGTTCTTC. Translated: CASSQETGGGRNEQFF.

V gene TRBV28 combines with J gene TRBJ2-2, with a possible D match to TRBD2 (5 bases). Trimming stripped 6 bases from V and 9 bases from J, with 14 bases between. Germline values: CDR1 MDHEN, CDR2 SYDVKM. The CDR3 loop spans 13 amino acids. CDR3 in DNA: TGTGCCAGCAGACCCCTTCGGGAAAGGGAGCTGTTTTTT. Protein sequence: CASRPLRERELFF.

This clone was observed once. The chain couples TRBV5-1 to TRBJ2-1, with D possibly being TRBD2 (6 bases). In germline, CDR1 is SGHRS, CDR2 YFSETQ. The CDR3 length is 13 residues. V was cut by 0 bases and J by 5 bases, with 6 bases left in between. The CDR3 loop is CASSLGTNNEQFF. The CDR3 DNA sequence: TGCGCCAGCAGCTTGGGGACTAACAATGAGCAGTTCTTC.